This T cell receptor beta chain came from a study of patients and donors after allogeneic stem cell transplantation. One entry per CDR3 protein, called by TCRdb with MiXCR from the RT-PCR reads. The sample has approximately 210,000 distinct CDR3 sequences, roughly two fifths seen once. Trimming removed 5 bases from V and 5 bases from J, with 7 bases in between. The CDR3 has 12 amino acids. Germline V gene lookup returns CDR1 SEHNR and CDR2 FQNEAQ (reference sequence). The sample consisted of blood, either unsorted or a sorted T cell fraction (not recorded which). This receptor was identified in a human donor who was either an allogeneic HSCT recipient or a stem cell or donor lymphocyte infusion donor (not recorded which). It is not recorded whose cells these are; they may come from a transplant donor. V is TRBV7-9 and J is TRBJ1-5; D uncertain. The CDR3, as DNA: TGTGCCAGCAGCCTAGAACATCAGCCCCAGCATTTT. Its translation is CASSLEHQPQHF.